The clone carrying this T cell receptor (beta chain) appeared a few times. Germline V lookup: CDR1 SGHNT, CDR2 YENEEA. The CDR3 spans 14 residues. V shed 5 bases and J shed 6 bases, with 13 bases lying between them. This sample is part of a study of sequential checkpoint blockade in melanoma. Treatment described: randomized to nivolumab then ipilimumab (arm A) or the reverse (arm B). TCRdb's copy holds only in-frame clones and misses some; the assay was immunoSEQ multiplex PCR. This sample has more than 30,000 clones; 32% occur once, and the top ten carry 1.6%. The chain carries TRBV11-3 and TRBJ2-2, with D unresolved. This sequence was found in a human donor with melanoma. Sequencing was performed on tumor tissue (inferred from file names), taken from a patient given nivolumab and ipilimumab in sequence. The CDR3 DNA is TGTGCCAGCAGCACAGACTCGGGCCCCGGGGAGCTGTTTTTT. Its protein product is CASSTDSGPGELFF.